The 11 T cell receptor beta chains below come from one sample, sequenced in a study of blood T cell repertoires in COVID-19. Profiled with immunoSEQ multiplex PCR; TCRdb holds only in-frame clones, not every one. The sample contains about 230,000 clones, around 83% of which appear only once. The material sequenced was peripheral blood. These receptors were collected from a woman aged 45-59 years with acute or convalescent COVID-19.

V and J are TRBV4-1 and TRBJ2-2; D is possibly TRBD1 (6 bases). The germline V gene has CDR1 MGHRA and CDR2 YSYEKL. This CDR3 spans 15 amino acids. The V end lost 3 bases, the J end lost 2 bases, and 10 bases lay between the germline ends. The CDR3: CASSQQGLNTGELFF. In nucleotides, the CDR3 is TGCGCCAGCAGCCAGCAGGGGCTCAACACCGGGGAGCTGTTTTTT.

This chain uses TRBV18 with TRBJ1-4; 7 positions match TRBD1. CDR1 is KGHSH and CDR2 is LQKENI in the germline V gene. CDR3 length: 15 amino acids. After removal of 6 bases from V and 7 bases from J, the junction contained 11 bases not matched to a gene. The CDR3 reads CASSSKQGSREKLFF. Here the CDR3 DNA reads TGTGCCAGCTCGAGCAAACAGGGGTCTCGTGAAAAACTGTTTTTT.

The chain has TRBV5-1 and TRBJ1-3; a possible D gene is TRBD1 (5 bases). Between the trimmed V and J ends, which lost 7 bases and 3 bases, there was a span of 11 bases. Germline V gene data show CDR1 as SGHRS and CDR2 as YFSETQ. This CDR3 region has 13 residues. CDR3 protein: CASRRDFGNTIYF. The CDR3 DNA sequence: TGCGCCAGCCGCCGGGACTTTGGAAACACCATATATTTT.

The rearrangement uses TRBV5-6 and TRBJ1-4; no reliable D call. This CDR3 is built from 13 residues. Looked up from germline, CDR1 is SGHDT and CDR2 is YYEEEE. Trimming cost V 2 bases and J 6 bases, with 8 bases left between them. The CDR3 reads CASSFARDEKLFF. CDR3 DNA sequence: TGTGCCAGCAGCTTCGCTCGGGATGAAAAACTGTTTTTT. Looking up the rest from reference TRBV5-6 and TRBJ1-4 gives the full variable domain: DAGVTQSPTHLIKTRGQQVTLRCSPKSGHDTVSWYQQALGQGPQFIFQYYEEEERQRGNFPDRFSGHQFPNYSSELNVNALLLGDSALYLCASSFARDEKLFFGSGTQLSVL.

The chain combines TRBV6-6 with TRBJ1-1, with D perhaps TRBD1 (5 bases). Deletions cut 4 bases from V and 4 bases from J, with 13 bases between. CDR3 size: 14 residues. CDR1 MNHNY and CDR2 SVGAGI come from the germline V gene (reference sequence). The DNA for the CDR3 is TGTGCCAGCAGTTGGGGGGAGGTCGGCACTGAAGCTTTCTTT. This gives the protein CASSWGEVGTEAFF.

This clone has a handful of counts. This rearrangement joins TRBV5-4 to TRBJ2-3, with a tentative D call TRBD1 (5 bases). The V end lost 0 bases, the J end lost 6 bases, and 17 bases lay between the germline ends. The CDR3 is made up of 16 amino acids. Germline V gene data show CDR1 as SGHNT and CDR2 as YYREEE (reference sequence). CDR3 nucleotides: TGTGCCAGCAGCTTGGTTCAGGGCCAATGGGTGGATACGCAGTATTTT. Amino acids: CASSLVQGQWVDTQYF.

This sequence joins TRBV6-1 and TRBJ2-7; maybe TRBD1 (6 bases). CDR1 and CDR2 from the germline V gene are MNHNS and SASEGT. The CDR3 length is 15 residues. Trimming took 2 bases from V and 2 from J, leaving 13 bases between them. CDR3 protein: CASSESPGTTYEQYF. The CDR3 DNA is TGTGCCAGCAGTGAATCCCCCGGGACAACCTACGAGCAGTACTTC.

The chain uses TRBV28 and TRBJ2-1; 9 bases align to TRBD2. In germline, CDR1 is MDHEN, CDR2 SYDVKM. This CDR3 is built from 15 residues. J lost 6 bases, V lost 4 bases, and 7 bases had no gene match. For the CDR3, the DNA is TGTGCCAGCAGTTCCGTGGCGGGAGGGAGCAATGAGCAGTTCTTC. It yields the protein CASSSVAGGSNEQFF.

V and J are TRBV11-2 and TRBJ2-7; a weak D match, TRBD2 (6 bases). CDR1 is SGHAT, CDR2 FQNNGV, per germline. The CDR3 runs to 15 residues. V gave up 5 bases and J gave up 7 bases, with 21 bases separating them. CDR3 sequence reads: CASSPDWVAAWEQYF. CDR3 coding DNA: TGTGCCAGCAGCCCAGATTGGGTAGCGGCCTGGGAGCAGTACTTC.

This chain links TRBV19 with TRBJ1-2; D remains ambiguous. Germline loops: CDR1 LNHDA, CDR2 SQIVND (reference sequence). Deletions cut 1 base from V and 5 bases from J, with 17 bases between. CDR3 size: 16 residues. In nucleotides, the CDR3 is TGTGCCAGTAGTATAGCCAGGCTCGGCCAAACATATGGCTACACCTTC. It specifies CASSIARLGQTYGYTF.

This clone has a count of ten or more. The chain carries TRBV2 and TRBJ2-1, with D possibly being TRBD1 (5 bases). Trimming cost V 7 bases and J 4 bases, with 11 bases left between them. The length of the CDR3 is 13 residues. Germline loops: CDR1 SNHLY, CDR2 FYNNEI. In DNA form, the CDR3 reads TGTGCCAGCAAGGGCAGGGTATACAATGAGCAGTTCTTC. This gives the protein CASKGRVYNEQFF.